These 32 T cell receptor beta chains originate from one sample sequenced in a study of blood T cell repertoires in COVID-19. Produced via immunoSEQ multiplex PCR; TCRdb's table is partial and in-frame only. The sample gives some 300,000 clones, more than 70% of which show up once; over 2% is in the top ten. The sequenced material came from PBMCs or T cells enriched from blood (not recorded which). The receptors come from a woman in her sixties in a cohort exposed to, infected with or recovered from COVID-19 (not recorded which).

The chain employs TRBV6-2 or TRBV6-3 and TRBJ2-7; 7 positions agree with TRBD1. The V gene's germline CDR1 is MNHEY and CDR2 SVGEGT. V was pared by 2 bases and J by 0 bases, with 4 bases of the junction left unmatched. The CDR3 spans 15 residues. The DNA of the CDR3 is TGTGCCAGCAGTTACCAGTGGGACAGCTCCTACGAGCAGTACTTC. Amino acids: CASSYQWDSSYEQYF.

This clone was seen only once. The chain has TRBV7-6 and TRBJ2-7; D unclear. Trimming removed 0 bases at V and 4 bases at J, with 10 bases between. The CDR3 contains 14 residues. CDR1 and CDR2 (germline): SGHVS, FNYEAQ. CDR3 sequence (DNA): TGTGCCAGCAGCTTAGCGGAACAGTCATACGAGCAGTACTTC. Translated, it gives CASSLAEQSYEQYF.

V is TRBV28 and J is TRBJ1-4; D is ambiguous. The CDR3 length is 11 residues. V was pared by 11 bases and J by 1 base, with 5 bases between. Germline V gene lookup returns CDR1 MDHEN and CDR2 SYDVKM. Here the CDR3 reads CAGQTNEKLFF. For the CDR3, the DNA is TGTGCCGGCCAAACTAATGAAAAACTGTTTTTT.

The chain is built from TRBV7-3 and TRBJ2-7, with 10 bases identical to TRBD2. Germline trimming cut 5 bases from V and 3 bases from J; bases unmatched to any gene: 7. CDR3 length: 15 residues. Germline values: CDR1 SGHTA, CDR2 FQGTGA. In nucleotides, the CDR3 is TGTGCCAGCAGCCCAAGGCTAGCGGGGGTCTACGAGCAGTACTTC. The encoded protein is CASSPRLAGVYEQYF.

This sequence joins TRBV4-2 and TRBJ1-6; TRBD1 matches 7 bases. In germline, CDR1 is LGHNA, CDR2 YNFKEQ. There are 15 residues in the CDR3. J lost 9 bases, V lost 1 base, and 6 bases had no gene match. CDR3 sequence (DNA): TGTGCCAGCAGCCAAGGACAGGGAGAAAGTTCACCCCTCCACTTT. As protein: CASSQGQGESSPLHF.

The chain joins TRBV6-5 to TRBJ1-1; the match to TRBD1 covers 7 bases. Losses at the gene ends were 6 bases for V and 1 base for J; bases not matched to a gene: 8. This CDR3 is 15 amino acids long. Germline CDR1 is MNHEY and CDR2 is SVGAGI. The CDR3 loop is CASRGTAIPNTEAFF. CDR3 coding DNA: TGTGCCAGCAGGGGGACAGCAATTCCGAACACTGAAGCTTTCTTT.

This sequence joins TRBV28 and TRBJ2-7, with D perhaps matching TRBD1 (5 bases). V lost 2 bases and J 2 bases, leaving 10 bases between the germline ends. The CDR3 has 14 amino acids. The germline CDR1 and CDR2 sequences are MDHEN and SYDVKM. The CDR3 DNA is TGTGCCAGCAGTTTACCCGACAGAGCCTACGAGCAGTACTTC. It is translated as CASSLPDRAYEQYF. Variable domain in full (rest from reference TRBV28 and TRBJ2-7): DVKVTQSSRYLVKRTGEKVFLECVQDMDHENMFWYRQDPGLGLRLIYFSYDVKMKEKGDIPEGYSVSREKKERFSLILESASTNQTSMYLCASSLPDRAYEQYFGPGTRLTVT.

This chain links TRBV13 with TRBJ2-7; a possible D gene is TRBD2 (7 bases). CDR3 length: 15 amino acids. V dropped 2 bases and J dropped 2 bases, with 13 bases sitting between them. Per germline, CDR1 PRHDT and CDR2 FYEKMQ (reference sequence). The CDR3 coding sequence is TGTGCCAGCAGCTTAAGGGGGGGCCTACCCTACGAGCAGTACTTC. This encodes CASSLRGGLPYEQYF.

J is TRBJ2-2 and V is TRBV11-2; TRBD2 aligns across 7 bases. V was clipped by 4 bases and J by 6 bases; unmatched bases: 5. The CDR3 extends over 14 amino acids. In germline, CDR1 is SGHAT, CDR2 FQNNGV. CDR3 bases: TGTGCCAGCAGCTCGGGGGGAATAGCCGGGGAGCTGTTTTTT. It yields the protein CASSSGGIAGELFF.

The chain employs TRBV2 and TRBJ1-5, with 8 bases identical to TRBD1. The junction had 6 bases not matched to a gene; V was cut back by 4 bases and J by 7 bases. The CDR3 has 14 residues. From germline, CDR1 is SNHLY and CDR2 FYNNEI. Here the CDR3 DNA reads TGTGCCAGCAGTGGGACAGGGACCGGACAGCCCCAGCATTTT. Protein sequence: CASSGTGTGQPQHF.

The chain is built from TRBV10-3 and TRBJ2-1; 10 nucleotides line up with TRBD2. The CDR3 covers 14 residues. V lost 3 bases and J lost 7; bases outside the gene matches: 3. From germline, CDR1 is ENHRY and CDR2 SYGVKD. The CDR3 region is CAISESGRVNEQFF. The CDR3 nucleotides are TGTGCCATCAGTGAAAGCGGGAGGGTAAATGAGCAGTTCTTC.

This chain joins TRBV4-3 and TRBJ2-1; a possible D gene is TRBD2 (5 bases). Deletions cut 1 base from V and 7 bases from J, with 8 bases between. Per germline, CDR1 LGHNA and CDR2 YSLEER. The length of the CDR3 is 13 residues. The CDR3 DNA reads TGCGCCAGCAGCCAAGCCCGGGATAATGAGCAGTTCTTC. This codes for CASSQARDNEQFF.

The chain is built from TRBV29-1 and TRBJ1-3; TRBD1 is a possible D gene (6 bases). CDR1 and CDR2 from the germline V gene are SQVTM and ANQGSEA. Trimming removed 0 bases at V and 2 bases at J, with 11 bases between. This CDR3 is built from 15 residues. The CDR3 coding sequence is TGCAGCGTTGAAGATCCCAGGGGAGCTGGAAACACCATATATTTT. This translates into CSVEDPRGAGNTIYF.

The chain uses TRBV28 and TRBJ1-1; the D is unclear. Germline V gene data show CDR1 as MDHEN and CDR2 as SYDVKM. Trimming took 6 bases from V and 4 from J, leaving 15 bases between them. The CDR3 is made up of 14 amino acids. The CDR3 sequence is CASRVLLEGTEAFF. The CDR3 nucleotides read TGTGCCAGCAGGGTCCTCTTGGAGGGCACTGAAGCTTTCTTT.

The chain has TRBV30 and TRBJ2-7; 7 bases match TRBD1. CDR1 GTSNPN and CDR2 SVGIG come from the germline V gene (reference sequence). V was clipped by 4 bases and J by 4 bases; unmatched bases: 1. The CDR3 runs to 11 residues. In DNA, the CDR3 is TGTGCCTGGACAGGGGGATACGAGCAGTACTTC. Its protein is CAWTGGYEQYF.

The chain links TRBV27 to TRBJ2-3; TRBD2 matches at 13 bases. Looked up from germline, CDR1 is MNHEY and CDR2 is SMNVEV (reference sequence). Losses at the gene ends were 1 base for V and 1 base for J; bases not matched to a gene: 5. CDR3 length equals 18 residues. The CDR3 is CASSLLTSGRGGTDTQYF. Written as DNA, the CDR3 is TGTGCCAGCAGTTTATTAACTAGCGGGAGGGGGGGCACAGATACGCAGTATTTT.

This clone was seen only once. The chain joins TRBV3-1 (or the pseudogene TRBV3-2) to TRBJ2-7; TRBD1 matches 8 bases. The germline CDR1 and CDR2 sequences are LGHDT and YNNKEL (reference sequence). The V gene end was trimmed by 0 bases and the J gene end by 6 bases; junction bases not matched to a gene: 7. This CDR3 has 15 residues. The CDR3 nucleotides are TGTGCCAGCAGCCAAGAGGCGACAGGGGTTTTCGAGCAGTACTTC. Translating it yields CASSQEATGVFEQYF.

V gene TRBV5-6 combines with J gene TRBJ1-1; 11 bases agree with TRBD1. Germline V lookup: CDR1 SGHDT, CDR2 YYEEEE. Trimming removed 4 bases from V and 1 base from J; junction bases left unmatched: 9. The CDR3 length is 17 residues. CDR3 coding DNA: TGTGCCAGCAGCCGAGGGACAGGGGGTAGAGGGAACACTGAAGCTTTCTTT. Translating it yields CASSRGTGGRGNTEAFF.

V usage is TRBV7-9 and J usage is TRBJ2-3, with TRBD2 as a possible D gene (6 bases). CDR3 length equals 14 residues. CDR1 SEHNR and CDR2 FQNEAQ come from the germline V gene (reference sequence). Trimming removed 7 bases at V and 6 bases at J, with 17 bases between. As DNA, the CDR3 is TGTGCCAGCACCCTGTCCGGGAGTGGTGATACGCAGTATTTT. Translated: CASTLSGSGDTQYF.

The chain joins TRBV27 to TRBJ2-7; possible D gene TRBD2, 6 bases. Germline V gene sequence: CDR1 MNHEY, CDR2 SMNVEV (reference sequence). The CDR3 totals 13 residues. The ends were cut back, 5 bases at V and 4 bases at J, with 12 bases in the middle. CDR3 bases: TGTGCCAGCAGTCGGGACTGGGAGTACGAGCAGTACTTC. This translates into CASSRDWEYEQYF.

V is TRBV28 and J is TRBJ1-2; 9 bases match TRBD1. Germline CDR1 is MDHEN and CDR2 is SYDVKM. Germline trimming cut 5 bases from V and 4 bases from J; bases unmatched to any gene: 5. CDR3 length equals 14 residues. CDR3 sequence (DNA): TGTGCCAGCAGTACGACAGGGGGAAGCTATGGCTACACCTTC. This translates into CASSTTGGSYGYTF.

The rearrangement links TRBV25-1 to TRBJ2-1, with TRBD2 identical over 9 bases. CDR3 length: 15 amino acids. With V trimmed by 2 bases and J by 8 bases, 7 bases remained unmatched. Germline CDR1 and CDR2: MGHDK and SYGVNS. The CDR3 protein is CASSEGLARGDEQFF. CDR3 DNA sequence: TGTGCCAGCAGTGAAGGACTAGCGAGGGGGGATGAGCAGTTCTTC.

The chain employs TRBV6-4 and TRBJ2-2, with 8 bases identical to TRBD1. Germline lookup yields CDR1 MRHNA and CDR2 SNTAGT. Trimming at V came to 0 bases and at J to 6 bases, leaving 0 bases not matched to a gene. The CDR3 spans 14 residues. DNA for the CDR3: TGTGCCAGCAGTGACTCACAGGGGGCCGGGGAGCTGTTTTTT. It is translated as CASSDSQGAGELFF.

The chain couples TRBV15 to TRBJ2-5; 9 bases agree with TRBD1. V shed 3 bases, J shed 5 bases, and the junction held 4 bases outside the gene matches. Germline V gene lookup returns CDR1 LNHNV and CDR2 YYDKDF (reference sequence). This CDR3 region has 14 residues. The CDR3 sequence: CATSSGTGSETQYF. In DNA form, the CDR3 reads TGTGCCACCAGCAGTGGGACAGGGTCGGAGACCCAGTACTTC.

This clone was seen more than once but under ten times. This chain's CDR3 is CASSLGLAGSEQYF. DNA for the CDR3: TGTGCCAGCAGCCTCGGACTAGCCGGGAGCGAGCAGTACTTC. The chain combines TRBV28 with TRBJ2-7; 8 bases agree with TRBD2. The junction had 10 bases not matched to a gene; V was cut back by 6 bases and J by 6 bases. Germline V gene sequence: CDR1 MDHEN, CDR2 SYDVKM. The CDR3 extends over 14 amino acids.

This chain links TRBV7-6 with TRBJ2-1; possibly TRBD2 for D (6 bases). V dropped 2 bases and J dropped 6 bases, with 20 bases sitting between them. Germline loops: CDR1 SGHVS, CDR2 FNYEAQ. The CDR3 has 17 amino acids. Written as DNA, the CDR3 is TGTGCCAGCAGCTTAAGGAATATGGTCGGAGGGTCCAATGAGCAGTTCTTC. Translation: CASSLRNMVGGSNEQFF.

This clone was recorded only once. J is TRBJ1-2 and V is TRBV2; D gene ambiguous. This CDR3 comprises 11 residues. CDR1 is SNHLY and CDR2 is FYNNEI in the germline V gene. Deletions cut 8 bases from V and 3 bases from J, with 7 bases between. The CDR3 coding sequence is TGTGCCAGCGTCCGAGACTATGGCTACACCTTC. Translation: CASVRDYGYTF.

The chain combines TRBV9 with TRBJ2-7; maybe TRBD2 (6 bases). CDR1 SGDLS and CDR2 YYNGEE come from the germline V gene. This CDR3 has 15 residues. V gave up 4 bases and J gave up 2 bases, with 16 bases separating them. The CDR3 bases are TGTGCCAGCAGCCCTCGGGACTCCCCGGCCTACGAGCAGTACTTC. Its translation: CASSPRDSPAYEQYF.

This chain joins TRBV27 and TRBJ2-3, with 7 bases fitting TRBD2. Germline trimming cut 2 bases from V and 1 base from J; bases unmatched to any gene: 3. The CDR3 has 15 amino acids. Per germline, CDR1 MNHEY and CDR2 SMNVEV (reference sequence). Here the CDR3 reads CASSLAGVGTDTQYF. CDR3 in DNA: TGTGCCAGCAGTTTAGCGGGAGTGGGCACAGATACGCAGTATTTT.

This sequence joins TRBV3-1 (or the pseudogene TRBV3-2) and TRBJ2-2; no reliable D call. The ends were cut back, 5 bases at V and 5 bases at J, with 9 bases in the middle. Germline CDR1 and CDR2: LGHDT and YNNKEL (reference sequence). The CDR3 is 13 residues long. CDR3 residues: CASSSTRTGELFF. The CDR3 DNA is TGTGCCAGCAGCTCCACCCGGACCGGGGAGCTGTTTTTT.

Only one count was recorded for this clone. The rearrangement links TRBV19 to TRBJ1-2; D not certain. The V and J ends lost 5 bases and 2 bases respectively, with 18 bases between them. In germline, CDR1 is LNHDA, CDR2 SQIVND (reference sequence). The CDR3 is 16 amino acids. The CDR3 bases are TGTGCCAGTAGTCCCACCCTCATGGGGAGGAACTATGGCTACACCTTC. Protein sequence: CASSPTLMGRNYGYTF.

This clone has just one count. The rearrangement links TRBV9 to TRBJ2-3; 12 nucleotides align to TRBD2. J gave up 7 bases and V 0 bases, and 9 bases lay outside the gene matches. Germline loops: CDR1 SGDLS, CDR2 YYNGEE. The CDR3 is 17 residues long. The CDR3 region has the DNA TGTGCCAGCAGCGTAGAAGGGCGACTAGCGGGAGCGAATACGCAGTATTTT. Translated: CASSVEGRLAGANTQYF.